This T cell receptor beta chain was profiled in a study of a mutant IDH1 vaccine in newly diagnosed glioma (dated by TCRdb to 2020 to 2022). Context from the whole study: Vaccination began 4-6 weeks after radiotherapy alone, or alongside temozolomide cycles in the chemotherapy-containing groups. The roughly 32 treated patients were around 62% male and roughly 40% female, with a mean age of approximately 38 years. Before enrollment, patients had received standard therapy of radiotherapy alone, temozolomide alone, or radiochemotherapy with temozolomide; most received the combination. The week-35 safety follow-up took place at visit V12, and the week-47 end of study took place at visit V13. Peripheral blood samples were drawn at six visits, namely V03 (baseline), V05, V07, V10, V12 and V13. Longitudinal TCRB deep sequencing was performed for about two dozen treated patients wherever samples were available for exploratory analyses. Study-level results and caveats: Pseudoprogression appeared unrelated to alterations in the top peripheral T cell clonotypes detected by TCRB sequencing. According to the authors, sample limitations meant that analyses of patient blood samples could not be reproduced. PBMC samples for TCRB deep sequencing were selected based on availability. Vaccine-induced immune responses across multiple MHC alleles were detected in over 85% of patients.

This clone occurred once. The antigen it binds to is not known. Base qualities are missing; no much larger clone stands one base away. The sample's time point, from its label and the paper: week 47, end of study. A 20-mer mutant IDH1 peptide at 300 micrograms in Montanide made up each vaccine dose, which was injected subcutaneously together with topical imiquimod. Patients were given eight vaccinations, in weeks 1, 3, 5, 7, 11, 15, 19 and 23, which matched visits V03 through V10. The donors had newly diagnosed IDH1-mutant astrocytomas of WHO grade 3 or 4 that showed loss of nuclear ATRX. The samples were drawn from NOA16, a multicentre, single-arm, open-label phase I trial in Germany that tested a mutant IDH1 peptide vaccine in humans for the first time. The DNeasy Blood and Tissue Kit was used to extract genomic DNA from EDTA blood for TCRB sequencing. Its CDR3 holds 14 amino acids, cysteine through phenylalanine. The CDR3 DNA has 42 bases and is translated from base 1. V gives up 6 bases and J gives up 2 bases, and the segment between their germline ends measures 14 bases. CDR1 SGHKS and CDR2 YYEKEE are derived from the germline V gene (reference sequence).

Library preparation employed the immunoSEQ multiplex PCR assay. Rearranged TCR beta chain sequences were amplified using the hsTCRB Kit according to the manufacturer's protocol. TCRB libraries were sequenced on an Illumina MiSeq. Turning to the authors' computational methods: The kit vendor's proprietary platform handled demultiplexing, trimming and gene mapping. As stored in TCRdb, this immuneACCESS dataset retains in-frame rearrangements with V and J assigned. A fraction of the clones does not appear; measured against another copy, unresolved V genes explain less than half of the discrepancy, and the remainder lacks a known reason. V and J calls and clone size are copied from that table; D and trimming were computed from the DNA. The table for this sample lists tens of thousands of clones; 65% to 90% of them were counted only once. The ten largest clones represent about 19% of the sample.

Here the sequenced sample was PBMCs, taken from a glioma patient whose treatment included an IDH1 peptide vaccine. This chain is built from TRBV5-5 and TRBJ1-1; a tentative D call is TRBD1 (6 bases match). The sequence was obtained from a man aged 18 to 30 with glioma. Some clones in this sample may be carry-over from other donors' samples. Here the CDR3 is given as CASTIRGENTEAFF. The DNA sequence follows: TGTGCCAGCACAATTAGGGGGGAAAACACTGAAGCTTTCTTT.